This TCR beta chain was found in a study of T cell clonality in common variable immunodeficiency. Study-level results: Shared TCRbeta clones were fewer between CVID subjects than controls. What drives increased CVID clonality needs T cell subpopulation sequencing. Fewer deletions and N-nucleotide insertions were reportedly seen in common variable immunodeficiency TCR beta sequences.

This clone showed up many times. Its cognate antigen is unknown. The CDR3 end falls 3 residues outside the read, so it is completed with the germline J gene. Blood samples were heparinized, about 5 to 9 ml per donor. V trimming: 6 bases; J trimming: 4 bases; junction bases outside the gene matches: 9. The CDR3 is 14 amino acids. The V gene's germline CDR1 is DFQATT and CDR2 SNEGSKA (reference sequence). Produced via immunoSEQ multiplex PCR; TCRdb's table is partial and in-frame only. The sample lists tens of thousands of clones, none appearing once, the ten largest making up approximately 1.6%. This receptor was identified in a person aged 18 to 75 in good health. Sequenced input: peripheral blood mononuclear cells. The rearrangement uses TRBV20-1 and TRBJ1-5; 7 positions match TRBD1. The CDR3 sequence: CSAGVRGVNQPQHF. CDR3 bases read: TGCAGTGCGGGGGTCAGGGGGGTTAATCAGCCC.